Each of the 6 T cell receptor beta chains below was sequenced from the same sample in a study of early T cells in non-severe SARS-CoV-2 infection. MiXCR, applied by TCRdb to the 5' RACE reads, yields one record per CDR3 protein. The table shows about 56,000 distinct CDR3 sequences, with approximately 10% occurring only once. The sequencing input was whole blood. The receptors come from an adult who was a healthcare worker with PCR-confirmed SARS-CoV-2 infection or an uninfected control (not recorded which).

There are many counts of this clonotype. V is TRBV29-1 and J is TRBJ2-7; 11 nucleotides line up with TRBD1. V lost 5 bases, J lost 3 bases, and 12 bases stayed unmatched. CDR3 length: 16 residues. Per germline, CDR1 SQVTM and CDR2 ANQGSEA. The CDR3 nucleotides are TGCAGCGTTTTCATAAACTCCGGGACAGGGGGCTACGAGCAGTACTTC. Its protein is CSVFINSGTGGYEQYF.

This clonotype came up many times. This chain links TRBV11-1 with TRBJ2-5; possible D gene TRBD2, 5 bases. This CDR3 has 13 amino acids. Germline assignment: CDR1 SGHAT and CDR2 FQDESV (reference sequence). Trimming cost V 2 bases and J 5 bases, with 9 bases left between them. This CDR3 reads CASSLTDWETQYF. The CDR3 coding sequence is TGTGCCAGCAGCTTAACGGACTGGGAGACCCAGTACTTC.

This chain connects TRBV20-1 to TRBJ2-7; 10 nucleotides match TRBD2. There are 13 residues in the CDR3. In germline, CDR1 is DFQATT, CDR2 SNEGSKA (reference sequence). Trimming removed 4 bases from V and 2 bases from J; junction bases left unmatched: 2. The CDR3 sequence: CSATGLAAYEQYF. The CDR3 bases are TGCAGTGCTACCGGACTAGCGGCCTACGAGCAGTACTTC.

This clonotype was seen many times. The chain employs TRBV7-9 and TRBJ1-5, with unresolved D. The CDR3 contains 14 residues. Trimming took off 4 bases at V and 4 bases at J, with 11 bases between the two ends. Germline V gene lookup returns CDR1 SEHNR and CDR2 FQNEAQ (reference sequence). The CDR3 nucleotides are TGTGCCAGCAGCTACGGCAGCCCTAATCAGCCCCAGCATTTT. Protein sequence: CASSYGSPNQPQHF.

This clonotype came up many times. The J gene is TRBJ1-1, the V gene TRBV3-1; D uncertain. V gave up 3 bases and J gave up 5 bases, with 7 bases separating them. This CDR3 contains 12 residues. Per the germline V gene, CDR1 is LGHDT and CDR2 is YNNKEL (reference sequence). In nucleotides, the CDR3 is TGTGCCAGCAGCCAGCAGGTGACTGAAGCTTTCTTT. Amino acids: CASSQQVTEAFF.

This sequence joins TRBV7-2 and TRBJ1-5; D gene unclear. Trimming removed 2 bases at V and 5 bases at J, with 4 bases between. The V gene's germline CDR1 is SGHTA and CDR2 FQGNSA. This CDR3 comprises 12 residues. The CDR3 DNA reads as TGTGCCAGCAGCTTATCCTATCAGCCCCAGCATTTT. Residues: CASSLSYQPQHF.